This TCR beta chain was captured in a study of T cells in localized non-small cell lung cancer. Here immunoSEQ multiplex PCR was the method, and the copy in TCRdb shows in-frame clones only, minus some. This sample has some 39,000 clones, with roughly 80% found just once. General study points: The study detected a median around 61 of the top 100 tumor clones in adjacent lung. Tumor showed lower T cell clonality than uninvolved adjacent lung, where it was highest. Only one tumor region was sequenced, so heterogeneity remains possible.

This CDR3 spans 13 amino acids. Germline assignment: CDR1 SSHAT and CDR2 FNYEAQ (reference sequence). This clone was counted only a few times. The target antigen is unknown. At one of its ends the junction is not consistent with the germline gene, which may arise from a read error. The chain has TRBV7-7 and TRBJ1-1; the D is unclear. This sample comprised PBMCs, obtained before any cancer treatment. This TCR derives from a woman aged 40-75 years with stage II squamous cell lung carcinoma. DNA for the CDR3: TGTGCTAGCAGCCCGATCGAAAACACTGAAGCTTTCTTT. Translated, it gives CASSPIENTEAFF.